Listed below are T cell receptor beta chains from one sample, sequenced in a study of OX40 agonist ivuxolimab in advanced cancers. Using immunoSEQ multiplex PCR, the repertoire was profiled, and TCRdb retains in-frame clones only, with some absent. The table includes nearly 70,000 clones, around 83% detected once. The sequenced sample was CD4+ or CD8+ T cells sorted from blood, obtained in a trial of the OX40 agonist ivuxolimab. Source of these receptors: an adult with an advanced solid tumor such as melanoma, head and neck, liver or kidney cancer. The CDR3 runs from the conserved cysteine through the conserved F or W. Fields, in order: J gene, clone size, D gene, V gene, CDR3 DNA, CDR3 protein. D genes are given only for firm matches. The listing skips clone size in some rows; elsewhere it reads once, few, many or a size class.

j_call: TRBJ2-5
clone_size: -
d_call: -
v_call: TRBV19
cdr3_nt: TGTGCCAGTAGTATAACCGTGCGAGAGACCCAGTACTTC
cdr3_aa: CASSITVRETQYF

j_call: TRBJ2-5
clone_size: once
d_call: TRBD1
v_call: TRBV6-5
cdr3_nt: TGTGCCAGCAGTAATGGACAGGCCTGGGAGACCCAGTACTTC
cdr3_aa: CASSNGQAWETQYF

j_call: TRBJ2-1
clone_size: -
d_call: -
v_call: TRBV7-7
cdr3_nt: TGTGCCAGCAGCGTTAATGTCCGGACAGAGCAGTTCTTC
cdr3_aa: CASSVNVRTEQFF

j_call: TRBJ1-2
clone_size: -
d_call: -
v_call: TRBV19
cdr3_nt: TGTGCCAGTAGTATCCCGGGGACCGGCTATGGCTACACCTTC
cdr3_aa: CASSIPGTGYGYTF

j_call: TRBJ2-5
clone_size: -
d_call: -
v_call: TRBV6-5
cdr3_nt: TGTGCCAGCAGTTACGGGCCCAGGAATGGAGAGACCCAGTACTTC
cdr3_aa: CASSYGPRNGETQYF

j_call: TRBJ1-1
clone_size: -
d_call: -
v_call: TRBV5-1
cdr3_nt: TGCGCCAGCAGCTTGGATGTCTCATTGACTGAAGCTTTCTTT
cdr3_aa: CASSLDVSLTEAFF

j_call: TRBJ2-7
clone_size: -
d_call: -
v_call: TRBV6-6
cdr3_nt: TGTGCCAGCAGTTACTCCCCTTCCGAGCAGTACTTC
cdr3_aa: CASSYSPSEQYF

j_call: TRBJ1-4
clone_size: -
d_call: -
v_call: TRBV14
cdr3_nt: TGTGCCAGCAGCCAAGTGGTAACTCCAAGTGGAAAACTGTTTTTT
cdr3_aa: CASSQVVTPSGKLFF

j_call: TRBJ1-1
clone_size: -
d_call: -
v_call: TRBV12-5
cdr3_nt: TGTGCTAGTGGTTTTTTCGGGGTTCGGGACACTGAAGCTTTCTTT
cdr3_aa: CASGFFGVRDTEAFF

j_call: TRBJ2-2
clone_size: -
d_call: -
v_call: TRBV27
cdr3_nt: TGTGCCAGCCTTAGACAGGTGAACACCGGGGAGCTGTTTTTT
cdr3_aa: CASLRQVNTGELFF

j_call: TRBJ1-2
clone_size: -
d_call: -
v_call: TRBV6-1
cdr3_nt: TGTGCCAGCAGTGAAATAGATTCTGGGGGCTACACCTTC
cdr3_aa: CASSEIDSGGYTF

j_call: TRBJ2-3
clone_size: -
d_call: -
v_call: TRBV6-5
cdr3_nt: TGTGCCAGCGGAGGGGGGACAGATACGCAGTATTTT
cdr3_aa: CASGGGTDTQYF

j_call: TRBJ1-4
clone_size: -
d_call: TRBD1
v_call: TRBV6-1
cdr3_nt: TGTGCCAGCAGTGACAGGGGGGTAAGGGAAAAACTGTTTTTT
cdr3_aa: CASSDRGVREKLFF

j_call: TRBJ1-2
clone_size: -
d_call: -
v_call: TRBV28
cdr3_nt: TGTGCCAGCAATGGAGTAGGGTCCTACTATGGCTACACCTTC
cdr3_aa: CASNGVGSYYGYTF

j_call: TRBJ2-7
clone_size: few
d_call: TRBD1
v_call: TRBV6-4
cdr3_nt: TGTGCCAGCAGTGTTAGGGGACAGGGGCCCTACGAGCAGTACTTC
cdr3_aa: CASSVRGQGPYEQYF

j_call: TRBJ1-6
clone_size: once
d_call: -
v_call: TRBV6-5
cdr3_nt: TGTGCCAGCGGGGGGGAACCCGATAATTCACCCCTCCACTTT
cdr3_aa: CASGGEPDNSPLHF

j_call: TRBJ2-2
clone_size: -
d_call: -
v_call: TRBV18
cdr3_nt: TGTGCCAGTTCCTTACAGGGATCCGGGGAGCTGTTTTTT
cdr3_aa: CASSLQGSGELFF

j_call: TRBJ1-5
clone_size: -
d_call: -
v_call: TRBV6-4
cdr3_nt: TGTGCCAGCAGCGGGGGGTTCAATCAGCCCCAGCATTTT
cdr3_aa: CASSGGFNQPQHF

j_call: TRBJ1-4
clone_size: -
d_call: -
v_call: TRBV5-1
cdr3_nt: TGCGCCAGCAGCTTGATTGTCCAGAGTGAAAAACTGTTTTTT
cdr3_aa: CASSLIVQSEKLFF

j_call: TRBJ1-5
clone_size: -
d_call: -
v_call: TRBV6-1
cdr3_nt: TGTGCCAGCAGTCTAGGACAGCAATATCAGCCCCAGCATTTT
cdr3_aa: CASSLGQQYQPQHF

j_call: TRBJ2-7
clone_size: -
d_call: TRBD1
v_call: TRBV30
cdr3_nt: TGTGCCTGGAGTAAGACAGGGTCGAGCTCCTACGAGCAGTACTTC
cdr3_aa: CAWSKTGSSSYEQYF

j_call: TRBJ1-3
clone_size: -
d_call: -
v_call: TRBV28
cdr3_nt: TGTGCCAGCAGTTTACTCAGCTCTGGAAACACCATATATTTT
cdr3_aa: CASSLLSSGNTIYF

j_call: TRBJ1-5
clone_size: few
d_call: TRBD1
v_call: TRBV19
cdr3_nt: TGTGCCAGTACCAGGGGGGAGGGCGGCAATCAGCCCCAGCATTTT
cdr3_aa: CASTRGEGGNQPQHF

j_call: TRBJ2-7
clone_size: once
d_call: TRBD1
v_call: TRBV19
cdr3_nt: TGTGCCAGTAGTGCCGGACAGGGAACCTACGAGCAGTACTTC
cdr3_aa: CASSAGQGTYEQYF

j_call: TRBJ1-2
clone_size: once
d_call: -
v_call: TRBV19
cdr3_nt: TGTGCCAGTAGTCCCAGGGTGGGCTATGGCTACACCTTC
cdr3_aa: CASSPRVGYGYTF

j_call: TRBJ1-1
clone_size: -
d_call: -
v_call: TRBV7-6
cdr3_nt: TGTGCCAGCAGCTTAGCGTTGAGGGGGGGTACTGAAGCTTTCTTT
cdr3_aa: CASSLALRGGTEAFF

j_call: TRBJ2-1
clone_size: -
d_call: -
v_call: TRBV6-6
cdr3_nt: TGTGCCAGCAGTTACTCTTGGGTTGAGCAGTTCTTC
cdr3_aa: CASSYSWVEQFF

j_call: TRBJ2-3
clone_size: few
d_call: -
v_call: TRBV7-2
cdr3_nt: TGTGCCAGCAGCTTAGCGGGGGGGCCCGGCACAGATACGCAGTATTTT
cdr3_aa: CASSLAGGPGTDTQYF

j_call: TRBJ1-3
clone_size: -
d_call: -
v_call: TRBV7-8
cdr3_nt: TGTGCCAGCAGCTTTTTTGAGGGAAACGGAAACACCATATATTTT
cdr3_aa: CASSFFEGNGNTIYF

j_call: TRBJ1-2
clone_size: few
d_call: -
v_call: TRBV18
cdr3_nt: TGTGCCAGCTCACCAGAAGCTAACTATGGCTACACCTTC
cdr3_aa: CASSPEANYGYTF

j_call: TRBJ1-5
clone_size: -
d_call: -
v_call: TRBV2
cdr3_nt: TGTGCCAGCAGCGCCCTCAGGGGCCAGCCCCAGCATTTT
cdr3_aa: CASSALRGQPQHF

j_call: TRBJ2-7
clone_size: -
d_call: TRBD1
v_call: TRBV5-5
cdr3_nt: TGTGCCAGCAGCTTGCGGCCCGGGACAGGGGGGTACGAGCAGTACTTC
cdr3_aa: CASSLRPGTGGYEQYF

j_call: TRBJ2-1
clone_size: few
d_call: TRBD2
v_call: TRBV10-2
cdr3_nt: TGCGCCAGCAGAGAGCGGGGGAGCCTCTACAATGAGCAGTTCTTC
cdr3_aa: CASRERGSLYNEQFF